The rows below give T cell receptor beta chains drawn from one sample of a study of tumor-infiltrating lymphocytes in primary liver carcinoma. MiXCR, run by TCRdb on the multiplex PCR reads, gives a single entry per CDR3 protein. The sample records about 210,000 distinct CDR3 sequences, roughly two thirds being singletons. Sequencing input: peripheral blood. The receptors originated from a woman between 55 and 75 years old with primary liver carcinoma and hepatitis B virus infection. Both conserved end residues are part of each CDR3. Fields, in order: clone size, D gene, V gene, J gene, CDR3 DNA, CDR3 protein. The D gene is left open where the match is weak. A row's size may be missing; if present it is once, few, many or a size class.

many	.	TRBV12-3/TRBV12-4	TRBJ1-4	TGTGCCAGCAGACCTACAGGGCCTAATGAAAAACTGTTTTTT	CASRPTGPNEKLFF
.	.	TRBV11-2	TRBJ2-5	TGTGCTAGCAGCTTAGTCGCAGAGACCCAGTGCTTC	CASSLVAETQCF
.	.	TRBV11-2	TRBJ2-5	TGTGCCAGCAGCTTACAACAGGCAGGGACTGGAGGAGAGACCCAGTACTTC	CASSLQQAGTGGETQYF
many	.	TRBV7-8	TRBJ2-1	.	CASSQGVGTGSFF
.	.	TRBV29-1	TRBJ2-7	TGCAGCGTTGGGTTTGAGGGAGTCTACGAGCAGTACTTC	CSVGFEGVYEQYF
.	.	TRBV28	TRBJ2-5	TGTACCAGCAGTTTCTTCGCGGGGCAAGAGACCCAGTACTTC	CTSSFFAGQETQYF
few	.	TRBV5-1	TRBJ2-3	TGCGCCAGCAGACTCGGAGGGGCCGCCGGGGATACGCAGTATTTT	CASRLGGAAGDTQYF
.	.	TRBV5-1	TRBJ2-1	TGCGCCATCTGCCCGACCCGGGGACCGACTCTTGGTGAGCAGTTCTTC	CAICPTRGPTLGEQFF
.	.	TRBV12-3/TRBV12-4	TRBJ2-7	TGTGCCAACAGCTCGGGACCGGAGACTTACGAGCAGTACTTC	CANSSGPETYEQYF
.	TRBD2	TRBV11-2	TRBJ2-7	TGTGCCGGCAGCAGGCTAGCGGGGGGTTCGGAGCAGTACTTC	CAGSRLAGGSEQYF
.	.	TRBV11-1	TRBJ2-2	TGTGCCAGCACCCAGGGACTGTCGAACACCGGGGAGCTGCTTTTT	CASTQGLSNTGELLF
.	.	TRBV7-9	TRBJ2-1	TGTGCCAGCAGCATCCCCGCGCCCAATGAGCGGTTCTTC	CASSIPAPNERFF
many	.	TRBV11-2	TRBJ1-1	TGTGCCAGCAGCCCCTCATTCGACAGGAGTATGAACACTGAAGCTTTCTTT	CASSPSFDRSMNTEAFF
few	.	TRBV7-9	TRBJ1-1	TGTGCCAGCAGCCGCCAGGGATCGAACACTGAAGCTTTCTTT	CASSRQGSNTEAFF
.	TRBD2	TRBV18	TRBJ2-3	TGTGCCAGCTCACCATTGCTAGGTAGCGGGATGACAGATACGCAGTATTTT	CASSPLLGSGMTDTQYF
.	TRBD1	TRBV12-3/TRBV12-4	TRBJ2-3	TGTGCCAGCAGCGTCAGACAGGGAACGACGCGGTATTTT	CASSVRQGTTRYF
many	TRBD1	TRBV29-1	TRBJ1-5	TGCAGCGCCGGGACAGACAATCAGCCCCAGCATTTT	CSAGTDNQPQHF
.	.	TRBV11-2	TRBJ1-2	TGTGCCAGCAGCTTACAGGATAGATATGGCTACACCTTC	CASSLQDRYGYTF
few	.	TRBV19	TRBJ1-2	TGTGCCAGTAGTATAGCCCAGAACTATGGCTACACCTTC	CASSIAQNYGYTF
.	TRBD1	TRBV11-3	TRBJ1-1	TGTGCCAGCAGGACTGGACAGGGGGCCCCTGAAGCTTTCTTT	CASRTGQGAPEAFF
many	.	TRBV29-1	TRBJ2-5	TGCAGCGTTGAAGATCCGGCTTCTCCCGAGACCCAGTACTTC	CSVEDPASPETQYF
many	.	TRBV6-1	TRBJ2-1	TGTGCCAGCAGGCCCCCGACAGACTACAATGAGCAGTTCTTC	CASRPPTDYNEQFF
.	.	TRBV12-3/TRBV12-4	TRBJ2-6	TGTGCCAGCAGTACATATGGGGCCAACGTCCTGACTTTC	CASSTYGANVLTF
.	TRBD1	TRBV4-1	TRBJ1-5	TGCACCAGCAGCCAAGATTTCGGGGACAGGGGGCTTAGGGGCCAGCCCCAGCATTTT	CTSSQDFGDRGLRGQPQHF
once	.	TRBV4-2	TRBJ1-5	TGTGCCAGCAGCCAGGCAGCTGGAAAACAGGATTCTAGCAGTCAGCCCCAGCACTTT	CASSQAAGKQDSSSQPQHF
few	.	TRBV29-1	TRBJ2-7	TGCAGCGTTGTGCTGTCTTCGGCCTACGAGCAGTACTTC	CSVVLSSAYEQYF
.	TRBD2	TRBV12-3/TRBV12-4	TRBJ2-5	TGTGCCAGCAGTCCGTCTAGCGGGAAGGAGACCCAGCACTTC	CASSPSSGKETQHF
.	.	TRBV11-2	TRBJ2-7	TGTGCCATCAGCTTAGAAGGAGGCCCCTACGAGCCGTACTTC	CAISLEGGPYEPYF
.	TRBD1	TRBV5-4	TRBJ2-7	TGTGCCAGCAGCCGGGACAGGGATGAGCGGTACTTC	CASSRDRDERYF
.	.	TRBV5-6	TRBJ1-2	TGTGCCAGCAGCACACGGAGCCTTCAGCCTTTGGAGAATGGCTACACCTTC	CASSTRSLQPLENGYTF
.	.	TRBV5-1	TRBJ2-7	TGCGCCAGCAGCTCGACAGCCCCAGACTCCTACGAGCAGTACTTC	CASSSTAPDSYEQYF
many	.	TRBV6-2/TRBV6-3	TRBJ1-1	TGTGCCAGCAGTTTCCGGACAGCGAACACTGAAGCTTTCTTT	CASSFRTANTEAFF
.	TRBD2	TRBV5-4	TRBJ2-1	TGTGCCAGCAGCTTGGCGGGACTAGCTCCCTACAATGAGCAGTTCTTC	CASSLAGLAPYNEQFF
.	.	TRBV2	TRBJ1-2	TGTGCCAGCAGTGCACCGGGGACCGGTGGCTACACCTTC	CASSAPGTGGYTF
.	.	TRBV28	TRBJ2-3	TGTGCCAGCAGTTTCGGTAGCAATCAGCCCCAGTATTTT	CASSFGSNQPQYF
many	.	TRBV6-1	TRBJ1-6	TGTGCCAGCAGTGAAAATGGGGTCCGCTATAATTCACCCCTCCACTTT	CASSENGVRYNSPLHF
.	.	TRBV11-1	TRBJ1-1	TGTGCCAATAGCTTATTCCGACGGATGAACACTGAAGCTTTCTTT	CANSLFRRMNTEAFF
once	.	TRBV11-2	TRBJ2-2	TGTGCCAGCAGCTTAGATTGGACTGAAGAGCTGTTTTTT	CASSLDWTEELFF
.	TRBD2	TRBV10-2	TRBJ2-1	TGCGCCAGCAACCGACTAGCGAGCTCCTACAATGAGCAACTCTTC	CASNRLASSYNEQLF
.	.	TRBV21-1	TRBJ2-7	TGTGCCAGCAGCAAAGGACTAGCGGGATCCTACGAGCAGTACTTC	CASSKGLAGSYEQYF
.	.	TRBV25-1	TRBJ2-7	TGTGCCAGCAGTGAATGGGGGCGGGGAACTTACGAGCAGTACTTC	CASSEWGRGTYEQYF
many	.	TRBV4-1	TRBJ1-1	TGCGCCAGCAGCCAACGCGCCGGGGGAAACACTGAAGCTTTCTTT	CASSQRAGGNTEAFF
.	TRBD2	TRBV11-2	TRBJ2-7	TGTGCCAGCAACTTAGACGTCCCGGGACTAGCATCTCGAAACGCCTACGAGCAGTACTTC	CASNLDVPGLASRNAYEQYF
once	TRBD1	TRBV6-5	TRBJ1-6	TGTGCCAGCAGCACTACAGGACCTCGGGGACAGTTGGGATCACCCCTCCACTTT	CASSTTGPRGQLGSPLHF
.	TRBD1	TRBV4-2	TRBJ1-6	TGTGTCAGCAGTCAAGATGACAGGGTACGATCACCCCTCCACTTT	CVSSQDDRVRSPLHF
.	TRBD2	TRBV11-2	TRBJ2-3	TGTACCAGTAGCTCGGGACTAGCGGTACCAGATACGCAGTATTTT	CTSSSGLAVPDTQYF
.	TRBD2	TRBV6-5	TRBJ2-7	TGTGCCAGTAGTTACCAGGGAGGGATATCCTACGGGCAGTACTTC	CASSYQGGISYGQYF
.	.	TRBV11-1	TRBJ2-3	TGTGCCAGCAGCCCACGCTCCGAGAGCGGATGGGGTACGCAGTATTTT	CASSPRSESGWGTQYF
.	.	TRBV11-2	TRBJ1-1	TGTGCCAATAGCTTAGTAGGGGTCAACACTGAAGCTTTCTTT	CANSLVGVNTEAFF
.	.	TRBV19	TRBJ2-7	TGTGCCAGTAGTACCCGGACACACGCCTACGAGCAGTACTTC	CASSTRTHAYEQYF
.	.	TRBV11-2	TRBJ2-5	TGTGCCAGCAGCTTAGGAGGTGAGGCCCAGTACTTC	CASSLGGEAQYF
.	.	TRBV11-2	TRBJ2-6	TGTGCCAGCAGCTTAGAACGGGATGCGGGAAGGAGGTCTGGGGCCAATGTCCTGACTTTC	CASSLERDAGRRSGANVLTF
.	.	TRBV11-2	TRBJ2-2	TGTGCCAGCAGCGACGGACGCGACAGGAACACCGGGGAGCTGCTTTTT	CASSDGRDRNTGELLF
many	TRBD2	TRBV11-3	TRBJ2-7	TGTGCCAGCAGCCAACGGAGCGGGAGGGTCCACGAGCAGTACTTC	CASSQRSGRVHEQYF
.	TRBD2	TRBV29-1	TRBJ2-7	TGCAGCGTTGAGGAGTATAGCACAAGCGGGGGATTCTACGAGCAGTACTTC	CSVEEYSTSGGFYEQYF
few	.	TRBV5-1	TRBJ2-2	TGCGCCAGCAGCCTTCAGGACAGCGCGAACACCGGGGAGCTGTTTTTT	CASSLQDSANTGELFF
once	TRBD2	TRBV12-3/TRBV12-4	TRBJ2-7	TGTGCCAGCAGCCCCCCTCTAGCGGGAGATTCCTACGATCAGTACTTC	CASSPPLAGDSYDQYF
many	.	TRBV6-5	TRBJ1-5	TGTGCCAGCAGTTTGTCCAGGAGACAGCCCCAGCATTTT	CASSLSRRQPQHF
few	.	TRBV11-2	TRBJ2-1	TGTGCCAGCAGCTGGACTGGCGGTGGTGAGCAGTCCTTC	CASSWTGGGEQSF